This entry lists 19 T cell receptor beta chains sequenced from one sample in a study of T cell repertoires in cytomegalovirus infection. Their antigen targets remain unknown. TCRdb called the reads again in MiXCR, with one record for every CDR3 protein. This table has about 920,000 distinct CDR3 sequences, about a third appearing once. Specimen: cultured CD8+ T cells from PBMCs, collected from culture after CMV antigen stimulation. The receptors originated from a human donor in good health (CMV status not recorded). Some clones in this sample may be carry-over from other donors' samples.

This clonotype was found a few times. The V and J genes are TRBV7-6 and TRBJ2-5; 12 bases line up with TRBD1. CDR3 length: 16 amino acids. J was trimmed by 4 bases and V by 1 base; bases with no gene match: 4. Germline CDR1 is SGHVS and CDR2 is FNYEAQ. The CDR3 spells CASSLEPGQGAETQYF. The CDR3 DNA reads TGTGCCAGCAGCTTAGAGCCGGGACAGGGGGCAGAGACCCAGTACTTC. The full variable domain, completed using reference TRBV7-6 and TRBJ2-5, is GAGVSQSPRYKVTKRGQDVALRCDPISGHVSLYWYRQALGQGPEFLTYFNYEAQQDKSGLPNDRFSAERPEGSISTLTIQRTEQRDSAMYRCASSLEPGQGAETQYFGPGTRLLVL.

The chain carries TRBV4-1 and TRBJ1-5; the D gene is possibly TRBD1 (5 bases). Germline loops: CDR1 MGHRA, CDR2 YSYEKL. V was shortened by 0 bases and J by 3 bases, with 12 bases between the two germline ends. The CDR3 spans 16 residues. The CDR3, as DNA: TGCGCCAGCAGCCAAGAAATCCAGGGTAACAATCAGCCCCAGCATTTT. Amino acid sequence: CASSQEIQGNNQPQHF.

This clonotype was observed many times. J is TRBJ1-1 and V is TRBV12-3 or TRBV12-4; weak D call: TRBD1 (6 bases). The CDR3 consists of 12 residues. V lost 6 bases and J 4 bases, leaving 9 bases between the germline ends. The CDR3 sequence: CASRQGSTEAFF. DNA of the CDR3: TGTGCCAGCAGGCAGGGGAGCACTGAAGCTTTCTTT.

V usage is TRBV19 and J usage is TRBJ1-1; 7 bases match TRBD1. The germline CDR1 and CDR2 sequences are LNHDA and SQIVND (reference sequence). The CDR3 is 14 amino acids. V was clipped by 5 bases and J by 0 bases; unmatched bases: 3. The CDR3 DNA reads TGTGCCAGTAGTCAGGACAGGATGAACACTGAAGCTTTCTTT. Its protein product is CASSQDRMNTEAFF. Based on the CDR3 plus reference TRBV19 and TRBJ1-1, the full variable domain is DGGITQSPKYLFRKEGQNVTLSCEQNLNHDAMYWYRQDPGQGLRLIYYSQIVNDFQKGDIAEGYSVSREKKESFPLTVTSAQKNPTAFYLCASSQDRMNTEAFFGQGTRLTVV.

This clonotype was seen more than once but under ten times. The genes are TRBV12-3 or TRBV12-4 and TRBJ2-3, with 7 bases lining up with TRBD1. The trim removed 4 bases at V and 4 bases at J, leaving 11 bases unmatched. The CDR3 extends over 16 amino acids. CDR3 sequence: CASSSADRPRPDTQYF. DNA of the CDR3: TGTGCCAGCAGTTCTGCGGACAGGCCCCGACCAGATACGCAGTATTTT.

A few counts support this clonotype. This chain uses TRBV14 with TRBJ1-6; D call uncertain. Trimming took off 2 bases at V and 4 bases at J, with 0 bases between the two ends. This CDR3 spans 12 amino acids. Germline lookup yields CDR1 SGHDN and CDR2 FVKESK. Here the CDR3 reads CASSQYNSPLHF. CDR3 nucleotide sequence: TGTGCCAGCAGCCAATATAATTCACCCCTCCACTTT. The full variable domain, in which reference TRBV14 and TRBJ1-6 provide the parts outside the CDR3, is EAGVTQFPSHSVIEKGQTVTLRCDPISGHDNLYWYRRVMGKEIKFLLHFVKESKQDESGMPNNRFLAERTGGTYSTLKVQPAELEDSGVYFCASSQYNSPLHFGNGTRLTVT.

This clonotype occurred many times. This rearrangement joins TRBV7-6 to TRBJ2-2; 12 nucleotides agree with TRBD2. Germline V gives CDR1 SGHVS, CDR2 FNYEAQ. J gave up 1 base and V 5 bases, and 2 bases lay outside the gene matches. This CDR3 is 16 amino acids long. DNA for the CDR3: TGTGCCAGCAGCCGGACTAGCGGGGAGAACACCGGGGAGCTGTTTTTT. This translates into CASSRTSGENTGELFF.

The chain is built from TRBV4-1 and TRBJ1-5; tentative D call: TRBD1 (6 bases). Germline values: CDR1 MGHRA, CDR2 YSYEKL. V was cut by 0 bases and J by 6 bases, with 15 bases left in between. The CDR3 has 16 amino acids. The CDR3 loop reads CASSQDAPGATQPQHF. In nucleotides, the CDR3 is TGCGCCAGCAGCCAAGACGCCCCGGGGGCGACTCAGCCCCAGCATTTT.

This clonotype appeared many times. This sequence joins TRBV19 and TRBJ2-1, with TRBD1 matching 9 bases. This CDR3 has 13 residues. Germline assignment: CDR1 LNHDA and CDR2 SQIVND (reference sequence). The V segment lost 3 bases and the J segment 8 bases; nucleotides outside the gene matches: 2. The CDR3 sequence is CASSMWTGDEQFF. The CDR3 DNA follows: TGTGCCAGTAGTATGTGGACAGGGGATGAGCAGTTCTTC.

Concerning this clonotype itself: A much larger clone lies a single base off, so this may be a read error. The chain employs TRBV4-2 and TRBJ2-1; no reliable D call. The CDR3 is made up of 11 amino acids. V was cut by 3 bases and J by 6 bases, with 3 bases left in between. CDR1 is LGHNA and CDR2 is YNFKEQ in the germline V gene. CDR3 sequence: CASSHINEQFF. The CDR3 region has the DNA TGTGCCAGCAGCCATATCAATGAGCAGTTCTTC.

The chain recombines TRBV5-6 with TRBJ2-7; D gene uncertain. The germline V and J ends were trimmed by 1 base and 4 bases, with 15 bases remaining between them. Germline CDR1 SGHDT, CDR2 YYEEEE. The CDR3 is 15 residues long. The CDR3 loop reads CASSLYSSLWYEQYV. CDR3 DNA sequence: TGTGCCAGCAGCTTGTACTCGAGCTTGTGGTACGAGCAGTACGTC.

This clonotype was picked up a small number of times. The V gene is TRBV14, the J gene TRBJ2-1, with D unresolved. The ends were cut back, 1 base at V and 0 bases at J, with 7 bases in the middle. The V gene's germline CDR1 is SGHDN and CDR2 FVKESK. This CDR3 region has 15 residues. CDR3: CASSQGHSSYNEQFF. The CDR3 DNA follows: TGTGCCAGCAGCCAAGGACATAGCTCCTACAATGAGCAGTTCTTC.

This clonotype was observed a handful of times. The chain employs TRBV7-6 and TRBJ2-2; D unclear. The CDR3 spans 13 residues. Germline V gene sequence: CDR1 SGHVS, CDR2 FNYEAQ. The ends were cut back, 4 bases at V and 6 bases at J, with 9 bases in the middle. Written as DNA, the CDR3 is TGTGCCAGCAGCTCCACGTGGGCCGGGGAGCTGTTTTTT. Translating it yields CASSSTWAGELFF.

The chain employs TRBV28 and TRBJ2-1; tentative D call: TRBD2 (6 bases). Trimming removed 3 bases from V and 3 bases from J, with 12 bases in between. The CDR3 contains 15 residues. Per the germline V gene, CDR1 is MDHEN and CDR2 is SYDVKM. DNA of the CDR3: TGTGCCAGCAGTTTTCGGCGGGGTCTCTACAATGAGCAGTTCTTC. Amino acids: CASSFRRGLYNEQFF.

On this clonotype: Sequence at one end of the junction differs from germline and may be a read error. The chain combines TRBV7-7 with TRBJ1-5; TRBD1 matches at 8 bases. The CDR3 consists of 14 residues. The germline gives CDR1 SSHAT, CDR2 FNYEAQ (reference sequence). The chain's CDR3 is CASSHGQGCQPQHF. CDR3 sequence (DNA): TGTGCTAGCAGCCATGGACAGGGTTGCCAGCCCCAGCATTTT.

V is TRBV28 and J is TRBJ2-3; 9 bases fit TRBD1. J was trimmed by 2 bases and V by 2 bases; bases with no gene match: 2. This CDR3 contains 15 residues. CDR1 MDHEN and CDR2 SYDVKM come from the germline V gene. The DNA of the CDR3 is TGTGCCAGCAGTTTAGGGACAGGGATCACAGATACGCAGTATTTT. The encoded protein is CASSLGTGITDTQYF.

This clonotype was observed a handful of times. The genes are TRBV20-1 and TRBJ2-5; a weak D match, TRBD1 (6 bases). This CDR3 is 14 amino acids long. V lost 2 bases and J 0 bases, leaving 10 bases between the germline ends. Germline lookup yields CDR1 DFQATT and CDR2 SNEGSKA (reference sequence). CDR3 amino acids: CSARLGQYQETQYF. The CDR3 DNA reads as TGCAGTGCTAGACTAGGACAGTACCAAGAGACCCAGTACTTC.

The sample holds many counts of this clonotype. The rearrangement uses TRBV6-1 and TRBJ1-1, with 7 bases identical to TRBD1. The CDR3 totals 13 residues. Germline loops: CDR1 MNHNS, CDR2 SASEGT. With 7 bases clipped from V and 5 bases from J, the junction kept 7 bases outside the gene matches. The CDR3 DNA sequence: TGTGCCAGCAATTGGGACAGTGGGACTGAAGCTTTCTTT. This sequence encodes CASNWDSGTEAFF.

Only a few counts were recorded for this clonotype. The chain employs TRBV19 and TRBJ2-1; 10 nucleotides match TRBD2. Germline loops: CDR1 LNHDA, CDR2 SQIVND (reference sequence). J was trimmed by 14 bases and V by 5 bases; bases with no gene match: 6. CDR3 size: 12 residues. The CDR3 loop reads CASSVTSGVKFF. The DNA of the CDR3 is TGTGCCAGTAGTGTTACTAGCGGGGTTAAGTTCTTC.